This TCR beta chain was identified during a study of T cells in Graves' hyperthyroidism and ophthalmopathy. Across the study: Initial diagnosis, before any treatment, was when peripheral blood was collected.

This clonotype occurred a few times. The V and J ends lost 5 bases and 1 base respectively, with 8 bases between them. The CDR3 is made up of 13 amino acids. Germline V gene data show CDR1 as KGHSH and CDR2 as LQKENI. Based on clinical symptoms, serum thyroxine and TRAb, thyroid ultrasound and orbital computed tomography, diagnoses were reached. Authors of the study amplified TCR beta CDR3 regions from RNA transcripts. The primer set for the first-round RT-PCR of the TCR CDR3 was HTBI. Using its own MiXCR run on the multiplex PCR reads, TCRdb lists one record per CDR3 protein. The sample contains hundreds of thousands of distinct CDR3 sequences, about 35% of which appear only once.

The chain combines TRBV18 with TRBJ1-1; no reliable D call. Material: blood. This TCR derives from a woman between 40 and 50 years old with Graves' hyperthyroidism. CDR3 bases: TGTGCCAGCTCAGGTCAGAAGAACACTGAAGCTTTCTTT. Its protein is CASSGQKNTEAFF.